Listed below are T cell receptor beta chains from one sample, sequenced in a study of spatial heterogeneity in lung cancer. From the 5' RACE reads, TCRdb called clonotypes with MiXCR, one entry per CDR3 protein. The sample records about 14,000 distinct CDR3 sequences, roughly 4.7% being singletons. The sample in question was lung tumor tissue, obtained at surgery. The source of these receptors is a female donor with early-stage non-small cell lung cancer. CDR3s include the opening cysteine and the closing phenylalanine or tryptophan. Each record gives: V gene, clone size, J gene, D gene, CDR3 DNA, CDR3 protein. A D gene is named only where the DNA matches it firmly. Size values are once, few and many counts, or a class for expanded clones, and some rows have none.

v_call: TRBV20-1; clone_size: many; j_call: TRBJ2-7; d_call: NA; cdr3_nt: TGCAGTGCTAGAGATCAACAGCGGCGATACGAGCAGTACTTC; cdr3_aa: CSARDQQRRYEQYF
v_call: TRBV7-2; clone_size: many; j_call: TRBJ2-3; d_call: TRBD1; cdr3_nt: TGTGCCAGCAGCTCGGACAGGGGAGATACGCAGTATTTT; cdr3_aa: CASSSDRGDTQYF
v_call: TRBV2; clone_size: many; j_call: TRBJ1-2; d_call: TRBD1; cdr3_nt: TGTGCCAGCGCCTACATGGGGACAGCTAACTATGGCTACACCTTC; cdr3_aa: CASAYMGTANYGYTF
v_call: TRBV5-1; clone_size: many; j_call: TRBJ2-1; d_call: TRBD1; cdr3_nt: TGCGCCAGCGGTGGGACAGAACAGTTCTTC; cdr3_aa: CASGGTEQFF
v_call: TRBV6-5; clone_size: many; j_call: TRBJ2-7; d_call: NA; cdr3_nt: TGTGCCAGCAGTGCTCGCCTCGAATCGGATTACGAGCAGTACTTC; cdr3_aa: CASSARLESDYEQYF
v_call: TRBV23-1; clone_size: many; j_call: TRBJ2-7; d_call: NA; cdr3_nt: TGCGCCAGCAGTCAATCTGGCGAGCAGTACTTC; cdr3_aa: CASSQSGEQYF
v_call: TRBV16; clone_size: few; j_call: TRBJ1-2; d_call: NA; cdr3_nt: TGTGCCAGCAGCCTCTCCTCCACTACCGGGGATGGCTACACCTTC; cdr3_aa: CASSLSSTTGDGYTF
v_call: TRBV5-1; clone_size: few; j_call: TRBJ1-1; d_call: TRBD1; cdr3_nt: TGCGCCAGCAGCCCAGTCAAGCGCACAGGGGACTTAACAGGGGACACTGAAGCTTTCTTT; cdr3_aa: CASSPVKRTGDLTGDTEAFF
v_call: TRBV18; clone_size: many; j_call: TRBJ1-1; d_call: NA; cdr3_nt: TGTGCCAGCTCACCAATAAACACTGAAGCTTTCTTT; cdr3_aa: CASSPINTEAFF
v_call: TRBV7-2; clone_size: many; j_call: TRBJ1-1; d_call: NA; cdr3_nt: TGTGCCAGCAGTAATCGGACGGTGAACACTGAAGCTTTCTTT; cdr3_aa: CASSNRTVNTEAFF
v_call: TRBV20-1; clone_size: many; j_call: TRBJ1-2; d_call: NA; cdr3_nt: TGCAGTGCTCGCGACACCAGTCTCGTCCACACCTTC; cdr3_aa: CSARDTSLVHTF
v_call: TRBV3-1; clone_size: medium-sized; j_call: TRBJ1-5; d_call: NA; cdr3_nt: TGTGCCAGCAGCCAAGACTCAACAGGGTCAACCAATCAGCCCCAGCATTTT; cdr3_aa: CASSQDSTGSTNQPQHF
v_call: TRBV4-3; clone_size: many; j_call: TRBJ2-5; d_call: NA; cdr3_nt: TGCGCCAGCAGCCAAGATATCTATAAAGAGACCCAGTACTTC; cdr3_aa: CASSQDIYKETQYF
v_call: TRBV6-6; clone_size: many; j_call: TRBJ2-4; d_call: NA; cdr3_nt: TGTGCCAGCAGTTACCTAGCCAAAAACATTCAGTACTTC; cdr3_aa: CASSYLAKNIQYF
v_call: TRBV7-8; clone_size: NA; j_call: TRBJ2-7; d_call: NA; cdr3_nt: TGTGCCAGCAGCTTAGAAGAGGGGGGATCCTACGAGCAGTACTTC; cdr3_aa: CASSLEEGGSYEQYF
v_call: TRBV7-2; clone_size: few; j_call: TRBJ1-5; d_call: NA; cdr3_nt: TGTGCCAGCAGCTTAGCCGCATACCAGCCCCAGCATTTT; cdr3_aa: CASSLAAYQPQHF
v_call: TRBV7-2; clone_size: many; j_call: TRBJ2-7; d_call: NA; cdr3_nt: TGTGCCAGCACCTCCGGGGGCGGCTACGAGCAGTACTTC; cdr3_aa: CASTSGGGYEQYF
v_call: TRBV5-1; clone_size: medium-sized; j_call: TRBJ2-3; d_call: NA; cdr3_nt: TGCGCCAGCAGCTTGAGGGTACAGGCGGCAGATACGCAGTATTTT; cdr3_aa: CASSLRVQAADTQYF
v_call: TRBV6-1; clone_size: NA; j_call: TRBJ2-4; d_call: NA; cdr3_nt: TGTGCCAGCAGCAACTGGGCGCAAGGGATAGCCAAAAACATTCAGTACTTC; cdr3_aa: CASSNWAQGIAKNIQYF
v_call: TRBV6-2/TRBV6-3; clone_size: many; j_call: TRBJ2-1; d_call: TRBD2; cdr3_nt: TGTGCCAGCAGGGTAGCGGGGGTAAGGGAGCAGTTCTTC; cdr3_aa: CASRVAGVREQFF
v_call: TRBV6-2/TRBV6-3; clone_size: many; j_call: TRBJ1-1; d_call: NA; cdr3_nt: TGTGCCAGCAGTTACGTGGAGGGCACTGAAGCTTTCTTT; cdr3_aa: CASSYVEGTEAFF
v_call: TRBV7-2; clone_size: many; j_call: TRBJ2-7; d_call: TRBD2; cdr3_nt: TGTGCCAGCAGTTCAATACCCCTGGGGGGGGGTCACTACGAGCAGTACTTC; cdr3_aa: CASSSIPLGGGHYEQYF
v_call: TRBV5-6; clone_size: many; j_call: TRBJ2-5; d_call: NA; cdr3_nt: TGTGCCAGCAGCTTAAGGGGGGCTGGGGAGACCCAGTACTTC; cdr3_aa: CASSLRGAGETQYF
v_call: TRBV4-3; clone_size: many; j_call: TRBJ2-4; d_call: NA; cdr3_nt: TGCGCCAGCAGCCAAGATTGGCGGACTGAGGAAAACATTCAGTACTTC; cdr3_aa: CASSQDWRTEENIQYF
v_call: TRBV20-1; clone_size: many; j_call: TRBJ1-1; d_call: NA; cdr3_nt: TGCAGCGTTAGAAGGGCTACTGAAGCTTTCTTT; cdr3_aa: CSVRRATEAFF
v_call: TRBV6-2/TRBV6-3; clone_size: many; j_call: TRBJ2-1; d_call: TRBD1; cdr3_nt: TGTGCCAGCAGTTACAGGGGGCAGTCGTTTCAGTTCTTC; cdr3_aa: CASSYRGQSFQFF
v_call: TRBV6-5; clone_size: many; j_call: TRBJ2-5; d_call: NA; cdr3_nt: TGTGCCAGCAGCCCTAGACTGGAACAAGAGACCCAGTACTTC; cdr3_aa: CASSPRLEQETQYF
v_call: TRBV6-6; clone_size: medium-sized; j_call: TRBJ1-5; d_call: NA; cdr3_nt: TGTGCCAGCAGTTACTCCGCGGATAGCAATCAGCCCCAGCATTTT; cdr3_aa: CASSYSADSNQPQHF
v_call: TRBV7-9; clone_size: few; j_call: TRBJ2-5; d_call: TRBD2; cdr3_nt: TGTGCCAGCAGCCGGACTAGTCAAGAGACCCAGTACTTC; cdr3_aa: CASSRTSQETQYF
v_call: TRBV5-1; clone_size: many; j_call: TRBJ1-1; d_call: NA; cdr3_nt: TGCGCCAGCAGCTTAGACCCCGCCCAGACCTACATCAGGCCGGGTACTGAAGCTTTCTTT; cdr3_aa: CASSLDPAQTYIRPGTEAFF
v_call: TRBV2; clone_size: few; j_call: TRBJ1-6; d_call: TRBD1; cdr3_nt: TGTGCCAGCAGTGCTTGGGACAGTAATTCACCCCTCCACTTT; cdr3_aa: CASSAWDSNSPLHF
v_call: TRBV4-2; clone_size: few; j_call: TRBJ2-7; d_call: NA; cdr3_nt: TGTGCCAGCAGCCGAGACCTGTCCTACGAGCAGTACTTC; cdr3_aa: CASSRDLSYEQYF
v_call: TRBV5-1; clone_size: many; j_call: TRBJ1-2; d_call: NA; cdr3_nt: TGCGCCAGCAGCCCCTCCGGGACGGGCTATGGCTACACCTTC; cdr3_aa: CASSPSGTGYGYTF
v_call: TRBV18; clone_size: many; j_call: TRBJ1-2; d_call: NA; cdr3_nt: TGTGCCAGCTCACCAGGGACCCCTAACTATGGCTACACCTTC; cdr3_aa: CASSPGTPNYGYTF
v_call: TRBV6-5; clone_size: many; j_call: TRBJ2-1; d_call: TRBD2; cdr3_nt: TGTGCCAGCAGTTTTTCAGCTAGGACTAGGTACAATGAGCAGTTCTTC; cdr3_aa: CASSFSARTRYNEQFF
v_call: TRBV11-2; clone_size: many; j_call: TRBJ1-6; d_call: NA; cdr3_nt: TGTGCCAGCAGCTCTAGTATCGCAGATTCACCCCTCCACTTT; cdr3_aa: CASSSSIADSPLHF
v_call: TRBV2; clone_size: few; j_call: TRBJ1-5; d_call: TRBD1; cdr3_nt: TGTGCCAGCATCGGGACAGGGGGGAGTCAGCCCCAGCATTTT; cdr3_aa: CASIGTGGSQPQHF
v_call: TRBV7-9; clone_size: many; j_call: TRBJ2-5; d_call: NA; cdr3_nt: TGTGCCAGCAGCCGGACAACCGGATCAGAGACCCAGTACTTC; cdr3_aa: CASSRTTGSETQYF
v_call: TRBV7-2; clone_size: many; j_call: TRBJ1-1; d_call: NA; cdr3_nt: TGTGCCAGCAGCTTAGGACAGAGGGGTGAAGCTTTCTTT; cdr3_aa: CASSLGQRGEAFF
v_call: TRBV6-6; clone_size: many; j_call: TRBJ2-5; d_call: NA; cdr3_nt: TGTGCCAGCAGTCACCGGGACATTAAGGAGACCCAGTACTTC; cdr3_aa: CASSHRDIKETQYF